This TCR beta chain was recorded in a study of T cells after yellow fever vaccination. Concerning this clonotype itself: The antigen remains unidentified.

In TCRdb, the 5' RACE reads were re-called with MiXCR into one record per CDR3 protein. The top ten clones hold about 16% of a sample with hundreds of thousands of distinct CDR3 sequences, 7% to 9% of them seen once. General study findings and limits: Booster sampling recovered most clones from primary vaccination (roughly 96% CD4, roughly 90% CD8). By day 5 rather than day 15, the secondary response had peaked, though it was weaker.

Germline V gives CDR1 LGHNA, CDR2 YSLEER. This CDR3 spans 16 amino acids. V lost 0 bases, J lost 4 bases, and 5 bases stayed unmatched. The TCR originated in a man aged 18 to 30 who received the YFV17D yellow fever vaccine. V usage is TRBV4-3 and J usage is TRBJ2-3; 9 bases match TRBD1. The sample in question was PBMCs, obtained 45 days after the first yellow fever vaccination. In DNA form, the CDR3 reads TGCGCCAGCAGCCAAGATTCGAGACAGGGGGCAGATACGCAGTATTTT. Its translation: CASSQDSRQGADTQYF.